One sample yielded the 29 T cell receptor beta chains listed below, sequenced in a study of vaccination and CD4 T cells after COVID-19. Treatment noted: 10-day PBMC culture with coronavirus spike peptide pools or control peptides (ViraFEST assay). Their antigens are not known. Cultured CD4+ T cells had their DNA profiled by the Oncomine TCR Beta short-read assay. TCRdb re-analysed the PCR reads in MiXCR, keeping a single row per CDR3 protein. The sample holds nearly 20,000 distinct CDR3 sequences, about 80% seen once. The material was CD4+ T cells from blood, cultured in vitro, obtained after SARS-CoV-2 vaccination. The receptors here all came from a human donor who received a COVID-19 vaccine.

V usage is TRBV20-1 and J usage is TRBJ2-5; D might be TRBD1 (5 bases). Trimming took 5 bases from V and 3 from J, leaving 13 bases between them. The CDR3 runs to 13 residues. Germline-derived CDR1 and CDR2 are DFQATT and SNEGSKA (reference sequence). The CDR3 DNA sequence: TGCAGTGCTCTAGTCCAGGGTGAAGAGACCCAGTACTTC. Translated, it gives CSALVQGEETQYF.

This clonotype was counted only a few times. At one end, the junction sequence differs from germline, possibly due to a read error. This rearrangement joins TRBV12-3 or TRBV12-4 to TRBJ1-1; possibly TRBD1 for D (6 bases). The CDR3 is made up of 13 amino acids. CDR3 loop: CATSLTGTSEAFF. CDR3 sequence (DNA): TGTGCCACCAGTTTAACAGGGACCTCTGAAGCTTTCTTT.

The rearrangement uses TRBV30 and TRBJ1-2, with D unclear. In germline, CDR1 is GTSNPN, CDR2 SVGIG (reference sequence). The ends were cut back, 1 base at V and 8 bases at J, with 8 bases in the middle. CDR3 length: 11 residues. Here the CDR3 DNA reads TGTGCCTGGAGTGCGGAGTGGGGCTACACCTTC. It translates to CAWSAEWGYTF. Complete variable domain (other parts from reference TRBV30 and TRBJ1-2): SQTIHQWPATLVQPVGSPLSLECTVEGTSNPNLYWYRQAAGRGLQLLFYSVGIGQISSEVPQNLSASRPQDRQFILSSKKLLLSDSGFYLCAWSAEWGYTFGSGTRLTVV.

This clonotype was seen only a few times. This chain uses TRBV27 with TRBJ1-2; 7 bases agree with TRBD1. There are 13 residues in the CDR3. Trimming cost V 6 bases and J 2 bases; bases outside gene matches: 3. Germline CDR1 is MNHEY and CDR2 is SMNVEV (reference sequence). The CDR3 protein is CASSSGGNYGYTF. In nucleotides, the CDR3 is TGTGCCAGCAGCTCAGGGGGAAACTATGGCTACACCTTC.

Only a few counts were recorded for this clonotype. The chain joins TRBV12-3 or TRBV12-4 to TRBJ1-1; D might be TRBD1 (5 bases). Between the trimmed V and J ends, which lost 3 bases and 1 base, there was a span of 12 bases. CDR3 length: 15 amino acids. This CDR3 is CASSFWGSRNTEAFF. The CDR3 nucleotides are TGTGCCAGCAGTTTCTGGGGCTCTCGGAACACTGAAGCTTTCTTT.

The gene calls are TRBV20-1 and TRBJ2-3; D remains unclear. The CDR3 contains 11 residues. Germline V gene data show CDR1 as DFQATT and CDR2 as SNEGSKA (reference sequence). The CDR3 loop is CTVEDTDTQYF. CDR3 bases: TGCACGGTAGAAGACACAGATACGCAGTATTTT.

The chain links TRBV20-1 to TRBJ2-5; D unclear. V lost 0 bases and J lost 2, with 10 bases in between. The CDR3 extends over 14 amino acids. Per germline, CDR1 DFQATT and CDR2 SNEGSKA (reference sequence). CDR3 bases: TGCAGTGCTAGAGATATCCTAGAACAAGAGACCCAGTACTTC. It yields the protein CSARDILEQETQYF.

This clonotype has just a few counts. This rearrangement joins TRBV11-3 to TRBJ1-2; D call uncertain. Per the germline V gene, CDR1 is SGHNT and CDR2 is YENEEA. Trimming shortened V by 1 base and J by 8 bases, and 14 bases separated the two germline ends. The CDR3 has 14 amino acids. For the CDR3, the DNA is TGTGCCAGCAGCTTAGTGGGCGCAGGCGGGGGCTACACCTTC. Translation gives CASSLVGAGGGYTF.

The V gene is TRBV2, the J gene TRBJ2-7; D tentatively reads TRBD1 or TRBD2 (7 bases each). The germline V gene has CDR1 SNHLY and CDR2 FYNNEI. With 4 bases removed from V and 5 bases from J, the gap between germline ends came to 15 bases. CDR3 length: 14 amino acids. Here the CDR3 reads CASSVGTAGHEQYF. CDR3 nucleotide sequence: TGTGCCAGCAGTGTTGGGACAGCGGGGCACGAGCAGTACTTC.

V gene TRBV7-8 combines with J gene TRBJ2-5; 15 nucleotides match TRBD2. With 3 bases clipped from V and 1 base from J, the junction kept 6 bases outside the gene matches. The germline V gene encodes CDR1 SGHVS and CDR2 FQNEAQ. This CDR3 spans 18 amino acids. This CDR3 reads CASSFGLAGGPAQETQYF. The CDR3 DNA follows: TGTGCCAGCAGCTTCGGACTAGCGGGGGGGCCGGCCCAAGAGACCCAGTACTTC.

This clonotype was counted a single time. This rearrangement joins TRBV20-1 to TRBJ2-7; possible D gene TRBD1, 5 bases. Looked up from germline, CDR1 is DFQATT and CDR2 is SNEGSKA (reference sequence). CDR3 length: 13 residues. V was clipped by 2 bases and J by 1 base, with 9 bases between them. For the CDR3, the DNA is TGCAGTGCTAGACTAGACAGATCCTACGAGCAGTACTTC. This codes for CSARLDRSYEQYF.

This clonotype has just one count. The chain has TRBV6-1 and TRBJ1-5; D not resolved. This CDR3 comprises 14 residues. The ends were cut back, 1 base at V and 5 bases at J, with 9 bases in the middle. From germline, CDR1 is MNHNS and CDR2 SASEGT. CDR3: CASSEGTRHQPQHF. The DNA of the CDR3 is TGTGCCAGCAGTGAAGGGACCCGCCATCAGCCCCAGCATTTT.

V usage is TRBV6-1 and J usage is TRBJ1-5, with D unclear. Trimming took 1 base from V and 5 from J, leaving 12 bases between them. Looked up from germline, CDR1 is MNHNS and CDR2 is SASEGT. The CDR3 is 15 residues long. The CDR3 DNA reads TGTGCCAGCAGTGAAGTGTCCGGGCCCCATCAGCCCCAGCATTTT. Residues: CASSEVSGPHQPQHF.

This chain joins TRBV5-1 and TRBJ2-1; D tentatively fits TRBD1 or TRBD2 (6 bases each). Between the trimmed V and J ends, which lost 0 bases and 8 bases, there was a span of 15 bases. Germline-derived CDR1 and CDR2 are SGHRS and YFSETQ. This CDR3 is 15 amino acids long. CDR3 protein: CASSLGRGPRDEQFF. In nucleotides, the CDR3 is TGCGCCAGCAGCTTGGGTCGGGGGCCTCGGGATGAGCAGTTCTTC.

V and J are TRBV20-1 and TRBJ2-3, with 14 bases matching TRBD2. This CDR3 spans 18 amino acids. Germline CDR1 and CDR2: DFQATT and SNEGSKA (reference sequence). The V gene end was trimmed by 5 bases and the J gene end by 0 bases; junction bases not matched to a gene: 10. The CDR3 loop is CSARTSGGTRTSTDTQYF. Here the CDR3 DNA reads TGCAGTGCTCGGACTAGCGGGGGGACTAGAACTAGCACAGATACGCAGTATTTT.

The table lists this clonotype with a count of one. J is TRBJ2-7 and V is TRBV7-8; 7 bases agree with TRBD2. Germline V lookup: CDR1 SGHVS, CDR2 FQNEAQ. V was clipped by 5 bases and J by 3 bases; unmatched bases: 7. The CDR3 covers 14 residues. In nucleotides, the CDR3 is TGTGCCAGCAGCCCCGGACTAGGGAACTACGAGCAGTACTTC. Translation: CASSPGLGNYEQYF.

The rearrangement joins TRBV7-8 to TRBJ1-1; D is undetermined. The germline V gene encodes CDR1 SGHVS and CDR2 FQNEAQ. Trimming took off 3 bases at V and 8 bases at J, with 13 bases between the two ends. This CDR3 region has 13 residues. CDR3 DNA: TGTGCCAGCAGCTTGAAGGGTATTCGGGAAGCTTTCTTT. It translates to CASSLKGIREAFF.

V usage is TRBV24-1 and J usage is TRBJ1-5; TRBD1 matches at 8 bases. V gave up 5 bases and J gave up 7 bases; unmatched junction bases: 6. The germline V gene has CDR1 KGHDR and CDR2 SFDVKD. This CDR3 comprises 14 residues. CDR3 sequence reads: CATSGQGPGQPQHF. The CDR3 nucleotides read TGTGCCACCAGTGGACAGGGGCCAGGACAGCCCCAGCATTTT.

The chain links TRBV11-3 to TRBJ2-2; D is possibly TRBD2 (6 bases). The germline CDR1 and CDR2 sequences are SGHNT and YENEEA. V lost 0 bases, J lost 7 bases, and 18 bases lay in between. The CDR3 loop spans 17 amino acids. For the CDR3, the DNA is TGTGCCAGCAGCTTAGATTCGGCGCGGGGTTTTGGCGGGGAGCTGTTTTTT. It translates to CASSLDSARGFGGELFF.

The chain employs TRBV24-1 and TRBJ1-2; 8 nucleotides agree with TRBD1. The CDR3 is 16 residues long. Germline assignment: CDR1 KGHDR and CDR2 SFDVKD. The V and J ends lost 3 bases and 8 bases, in that order; junction bases with no gene match: 13. In DNA form, the CDR3 reads TGTGCCACCAGTGATCCCGGGACAGGCCTCCCTGACGGCTACACCTTC. This codes for CATSDPGTGLPDGYTF.

This chain links TRBV15 with TRBJ1-5; TRBD1 is a possible D gene (5 bases). The germline CDR1 and CDR2 sequences are LNHNV and YYDKDF (reference sequence). The germline V and J ends were trimmed by 3 bases and 4 bases, with 19 bases remaining between them. The CDR3 has 17 amino acids. CDR3 nucleotide sequence: TGTGCCACCAGCAGGGAGGGAAGGGATTGGGGGAATCAGCCCCAGCATTTT. Protein sequence: CATSREGRDWGNQPQHF.

The chain's CDR3 is CASREGQGVISNQPQHF. Written as DNA, the CDR3 is TGTGCCAGCAGAGAGGGACAGGGAGTAATTAGCAATCAGCCCCAGCATTTT. The V and J genes are TRBV6-1 and TRBJ1-5; TRBD1 agrees at 9 bases. Trimming removed 6 bases from V and 0 bases from J; junction bases left unmatched: 9. The CDR3 length is 17 residues. The germline V gene encodes CDR1 MNHNS and CDR2 SASEGT.

The CDR3 DNA reads TGTGCTAGTGGCCCAGGACAGTCATATCAGCCCCAGCATTTT. Translated, it gives CASGPGQSYQPQHF. This rearrangement joins TRBV12-5 to TRBJ1-5; tentatively, D is TRBD1 (6 bases). Germline CDR1 reads LGHNT; CDR2 reads FRNRAP. Trimming left V 6 bases short and J 5 bases short, with 14 bases between. The CDR3 is 14 amino acids.

This clonotype was observed once. The V call is TRBV7-2, the J call TRBJ1-2; 10 positions agree with TRBD1. In germline, CDR1 is SGHTA, CDR2 FQGNSA. The CDR3 length is 13 residues. The V segment lost 1 base and the J segment 7 bases; nucleotides outside the gene matches: 0. For the CDR3, the DNA is TGTGCCAGCAGCTTAGGGGACAGGGGTGGCTACACCTTC. Protein product: CASSLGDRGGYTF.

The V and J genes are TRBV7-8 and TRBJ1-1, with D hard to call. Trimming left V 1 base short and J 1 base short, with 10 bases between. The CDR3 spans 15 residues. Per the germline V gene, CDR1 is SGHVS and CDR2 is FQNEAQ. The CDR3 DNA reads as TGTGCCAGCAGCTTAGGAGGCGGAGGGAACACTGAAGCTTTCTTT. This codes for CASSLGGGGNTEAFF.

The chain has TRBV12-3 or TRBV12-4 and TRBJ2-7; TRBD1 is a possible D gene (6 bases). V shed 6 bases and J shed 2 bases, with 14 bases lying between them. The CDR3 runs 14 residues. The DNA for the CDR3 is TGTGCCAGCAGGCGGACGACAGGAACCTACGAGCAGTACTTC. This codes for CASRRTTGTYEQYF.

V and J are TRBV5-4 and TRBJ2-5; a possible D gene is TRBD1 (6 bases). Germline V gene sequence: CDR1 SGHNT, CDR2 YYREEE (reference sequence). V was pared by 3 bases and J by 3 bases, with 15 bases between. This CDR3 comprises 15 residues. The CDR3 loop is CASSSRRQVEETQYF. The CDR3 nucleotides read TGTGCCAGCAGCTCAAGGCGACAGGTCGAAGAGACCCAGTACTTC.

This clonotype occurred a few times. The rearrangement uses TRBV6-4 and TRBJ1-5; weak D call: TRBD1 (6 bases). The CDR3 is 19 amino acids. The V end was cut by 0 bases, the J end by 3 bases, with 21 bases between. CDR1 MRHNA and CDR2 SNTAGT come from the germline V gene. The CDR3 protein is CASSDSSADSPRANQPQHF. The CDR3 region has the DNA TGTGCCAGCAGTGACTCTTCGGCGGACAGTCCCAGAGCCAATCAGCCCCAGCATTTT.

This rearrangement joins TRBV6-4 to TRBJ2-7; D remains unclear. Germline loops: CDR1 MRHNA, CDR2 SNTAGT. The CDR3 extends over 10 amino acids. The ends were cut back, 6 bases at V and 3 bases at J, with 3 bases in the middle. Here the CDR3 reads CASRSYEQYF. CDR3 DNA sequence: TGTGCCAGCAGGAGCTACGAGCAGTACTTC.